Below are 20 T cell receptor beta chains sequenced from a single sample in a study of cytomegalovirus exposure and HLA in healthy donors (dated by TCRdb to about 2017). The method was the immunoSEQ multiplex PCR assay. The multiplex PCR relied on a mix of 60 forward primers for TCR Vbeta segments and 13 reverse primers for TCR Jbeta segments. TCRdb took this table from immuneACCESS and kept in-frame rearrangements with V and J called. Such tables lack part of the clones; where checked against another copy, unresolved V genes explain under half of the gap, and the rest is unexplained. The sample table contains about 200,000 clones; only one count was recorded for approximately 78% of them. About 3% of the sample rests with the top ten. Source material: PBMCs. These receptor sequences come from a woman aged 40 to 50 in good health and CMV-seronegative.

The chain uses TRBV7-9 and TRBJ2-3; the match to TRBD2 covers 7 bases. Losses at the gene ends were 4 bases for V and 0 bases for J; bases not matched to a gene: 4. In germline, CDR1 is SEHNR, CDR2 FQNEAQ (reference sequence). This CDR3 is built from 15 residues. The CDR3 nucleotides read TGTGCCAGCAGCTCCATTAGCGGGAGCACAGATACGCAGTATTTT. Amino acids: CASSSISGSTDTQYF.

The V and J genes are TRBV7-3 and TRBJ2-2, with 12 bases fitting TRBD2. The V and J ends lost 8 bases and 2 bases, in that order; junction bases with no gene match: 9. Germline-derived CDR1 and CDR2 are SGHTA and FQGTGA. The CDR3 has 17 residues. For the CDR3, the DNA is TGTGCCAGCCGACTAGCGGGAGACCGCTTTAACACCGGGGAGCTGTTTTTT. Translated, it gives CASRLAGDRFNTGELFF.

The rearrangement links TRBV6-1 to TRBJ2-4; 7 positions agree with TRBD1. Germline CDR1 MNHNS, CDR2 SASEGT. V shed 2 bases, J shed 2 bases, and the junction held 3 bases outside the gene matches. The CDR3 length is 15 residues. CDR3 protein: CASSEQGDPKNIQYF. The CDR3, as DNA: TGTGCCAGCAGTGAACAGGGGGACCCCAAAAACATTCAGTACTTC.

The genes are TRBV7-9 and TRBJ2-7; 7 bases map to TRBD2. The trim removed 5 bases at V and 0 bases at J, leaving 13 bases unmatched. CDR3 length: 17 residues. Looked up from germline, CDR1 is SEHNR and CDR2 is FQNEAQ (reference sequence). As DNA, the CDR3 is TGTGCCAGCAGCCCCCACTACCCCCTAGCGGACTCCTACGAGCAGTACTTC. This gives the protein CASSPHYPLADSYEQYF.

V usage is TRBV5-4 and J usage is TRBJ1-6; no clear D gene. Per germline, CDR1 SGHNT and CDR2 YYREEE (reference sequence). The CDR3 covers 17 residues. V gave up 7 bases and J gave up 0 bases, with 17 bases separating them. CDR3 sequence reads: CASHITAGSSYNSPLHF. CDR3 coding DNA: TGTGCCAGCCATATCACCGCCGGTAGCTCCTATAATTCACCCCTCCACTTT.

V usage is TRBV4-2 and J usage is TRBJ1-6, with D unclear. V was pared by 0 bases and J by 9 bases, with 15 bases between. The CDR3 length is 16 residues. Germline CDR1 is LGHNA and CDR2 is YNFKEQ. CDR3 DNA sequence: TGTGCCAGCAGCCAAGATTTCGGGAGGATTGGTTCACCCCTCCACTTT. Its protein is CASSQDFGRIGSPLHF.

The chain has TRBV5-6 and TRBJ2-1; TRBD2 agrees at 11 bases. The CDR3 extends over 15 amino acids. V dropped 6 bases and J dropped 4; count of bases not matched to a gene: 6. Per the germline V gene, CDR1 is SGHDT and CDR2 is YYEEEE. The CDR3 nucleotides read TGTGCCAGCACGGCGACTAGCGGGATTTACAATGAGCAGTTCTTC. It encodes CASTATSGIYNEQFF.

The J gene is TRBJ2-7, the V gene TRBV28, with D maybe TRBD1 (6 bases). Trimming left V 2 bases short and J 7 bases short, with 9 bases between. The CDR3 consists of 12 residues. Germline V CDR1 and CDR2: MDHEN, SYDVKM. The chain's CDR3 is CASSLTGNEQYF. CDR3 sequence (DNA): TGTGCCAGCAGTTTAACAGGGAATGAGCAGTACTTC.

This clone is a singleton in its sample. The chain couples TRBV19 to TRBJ1-3; 9 bases fit TRBD1. CDR1 and CDR2 from the germline V gene are LNHDA and SQIVND (reference sequence). Germline trimming cut 3 bases from V and 1 base from J; bases unmatched to any gene: 4. There are 16 residues in the CDR3. The CDR3 region is CASSIGGQGSGNTIYF. CDR3 in DNA: TGTGCCAGTAGTATTGGGGGACAGGGATCTGGAAACACCATATATTTT.

The rearrangement uses TRBV4-2 and TRBJ1-1, with unresolved D. Per the germline V gene, CDR1 is LGHNA and CDR2 is YNFKEQ. This CDR3 is 13 amino acids long. V was shortened by 1 base and J by 10 bases, with 13 bases between the two germline ends. The CDR3 sequence: CASSQVQAVPAFF. CDR3 nucleotides: TGTGCCAGCAGCCAAGTGCAGGCCGTCCCAGCTTTCTTT.

The chain combines TRBV19 with TRBJ2-6; perhaps TRBD1 as D (6 bases). The V end lost 7 bases, the J end lost 3 bases, and 13 bases lay between the germline ends. The CDR3 length is 15 residues. CDR1 is LNHDA, CDR2 SQIVND, per germline (reference sequence). The CDR3 DNA reads TGTGCCAGTACCTTTCAGGGGCGTGGGGCCAACGTCCTGACTTTC. Amino acid sequence: CASTFQGRGANVLTF.

V is TRBV28 and J is TRBJ1-2; 9 bases agree with TRBD1. There are 15 residues in the CDR3. Germline values: CDR1 MDHEN, CDR2 SYDVKM. Trimming at V came to 1 base and at J to 2 bases, leaving 2 bases not matched to a gene. CDR3: CASSLYRGLNYGYTF. The CDR3 region has the DNA TGTGCCAGCAGTTTATACAGGGGGCTAAACTATGGCTACACCTTC.

Concerning this clone: One junction end does not reproduce the germline sequence, and a read error may be involved. The chain joins TRBV7-8 to TRBJ2-7, with a tentative D call TRBD2 (6 bases). CDR3 length equals 13 residues. In germline, CDR1 is SGHVS, CDR2 FQNEAQ. CDR3 sequence: CASSLTRDYGQYF. CDR3 nucleotides: TGTGCCAGCAGCTTGACTAGAGACTACGGGCAGTACTTC.

CDR3 nucleotide sequence: TGTGCCAGCAGTTTTATGGGACAGAAAAATTCACCCCTCCACTTT. Protein product: CASSFMGQKNSPLHF. V is TRBV5-6 and J is TRBJ1-6; the match to TRBD1 covers 7 bases. Germline CDR1 reads SGHDT; CDR2 reads YYEEEE. The junction had 9 bases not matched to a gene; V was cut back by 5 bases and J by 7 bases. The CDR3 has 15 amino acids.

The chain carries TRBV27 and TRBJ2-1, with 11 nucleotides matching TRBD2. Germline V gene data show CDR1 as MNHEY and CDR2 as SMNVEV (reference sequence). V dropped 5 bases and J dropped 3; count of bases not matched to a gene: 3. The CDR3 spans 15 residues. CDR3 DNA sequence: TGTGCCAGCAGTACCGGGACTAGCGGCTACAATGAGCAGTTCTTC. The encoded protein is CASSTGTSGYNEQFF.

The chain combines TRBV18 with TRBJ1-5, with D possibly being TRBD1 (6 bases). The CDR3 covers 14 residues. Trimming shortened V by 3 bases and J by 9 bases, and 15 bases separated the two germline ends. In germline, CDR1 is KGHSH, CDR2 LQKENI. CDR3 in DNA: TGTGCCAGCTCACCCGATAGGGACATTTGGCCCCAGCATTTT. Its translation: CASSPDRDIWPQHF.

This clone was seen only a few times. This chain uses TRBV5-1 with TRBJ1-1; possibly TRBD1 for D (6 bases). V lost 1 base, J lost 6 bases, and 16 bases lay in between. The germline V gene encodes CDR1 SGHRS and CDR2 YFSETQ. The CDR3 has 15 amino acids. The CDR3 DNA reads TGCGCCAGCAGCTTGACAACAACAGGGTTCGCTGAAGCTTTCTTT. Its translation: CASSLTTTGFAEAFF.

The chain carries TRBV5-4 and TRBJ1-2, with a tentative D call TRBD1 (6 bases). Germline CDR1 is SGHNT and CDR2 is YYREEE (reference sequence). This CDR3 contains 15 residues. Trimming removed 3 bases at V and 8 bases at J, with 20 bases between. The CDR3 coding sequence is TGTGCCAGCAGCTCCCTTTGGCGGGGGGCGAAGGGCTACACCTTC. Its protein is CASSSLWRGAKGYTF.

The chain recombines TRBV6-5 with TRBJ1-4, with a weak D call TRBD1 (6 bases). Germline assignment: CDR1 MNHEY and CDR2 SVGAGI. The length of the CDR3 is 16 residues. V was pared by 0 bases and J by 6 bases, with 14 bases between. The CDR3 sequence: CASSYSKAGADEKLFF. CDR3 DNA: TGTGCCAGCAGTTACTCGAAGGCAGGGGCCGATGAAAAACTGTTTTTT.

V is TRBV7-6 and J is TRBJ2-4, with 16 bases fitting TRBD2. J was trimmed by 2 bases and V by 3 bases; bases with no gene match: 16. The CDR3 consists of 22 residues. CDR1 is SGHVS and CDR2 is FNYEAQ in the germline V gene. This chain's CDR3 is CASSLAGTSGRATTGPKNIQYF. CDR3 bases: TGTGCCAGCAGCTTGGCCGGGACTAGCGGGAGGGCCACCACGGGGCCCAAAAACATTCAGTACTTC. Complete variable domain (other parts from reference TRBV7-6 and TRBJ2-4): GAGVSQSPRYKVTKRGQDVALRCDPISGHVSLYWYRQALGQGPEFLTYFNYEAQQDKSGLPNDRFSAERPEGSISTLTIQRTEQRDSAMYRCASSLAGTSGRATTGPKNIQYFGAGTRLSVL.